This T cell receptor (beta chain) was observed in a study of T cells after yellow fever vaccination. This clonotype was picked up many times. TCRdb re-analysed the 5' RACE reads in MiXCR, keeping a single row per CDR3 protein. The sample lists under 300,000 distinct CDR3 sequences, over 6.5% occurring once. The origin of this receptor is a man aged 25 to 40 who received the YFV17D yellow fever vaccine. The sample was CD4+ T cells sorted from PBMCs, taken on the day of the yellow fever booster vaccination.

CDR3 nucleotide sequence: TGTGCCAGCAGTGTAGAAAGGGGCAATCAGCCCCAGCATTTT. Its translation: CASSVERGNQPQHF. This chain uses TRBV2 with TRBJ1-5, with D hard to call. Trimming pared 4 bases from V and 2 bases from J, leaving 9 bases between. Germline V lookup: CDR1 SNHLY, CDR2 FYNNEI. This CDR3 has 14 residues.